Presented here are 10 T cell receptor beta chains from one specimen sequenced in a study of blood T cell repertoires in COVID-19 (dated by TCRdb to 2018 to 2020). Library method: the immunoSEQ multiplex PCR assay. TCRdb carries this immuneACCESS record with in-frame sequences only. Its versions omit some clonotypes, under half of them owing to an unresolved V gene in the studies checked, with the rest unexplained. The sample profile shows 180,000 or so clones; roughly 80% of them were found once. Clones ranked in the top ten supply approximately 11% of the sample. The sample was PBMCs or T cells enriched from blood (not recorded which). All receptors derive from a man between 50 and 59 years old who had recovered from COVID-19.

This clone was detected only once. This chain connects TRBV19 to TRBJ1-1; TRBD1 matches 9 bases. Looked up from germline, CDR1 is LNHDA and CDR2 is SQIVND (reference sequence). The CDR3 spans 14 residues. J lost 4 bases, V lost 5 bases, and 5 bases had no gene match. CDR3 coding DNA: TGTGCCAGTAGTTTCCCGGGACAGGGCACTGAAGCTTTCTTT. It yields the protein CASSFPGQGTEAFF.

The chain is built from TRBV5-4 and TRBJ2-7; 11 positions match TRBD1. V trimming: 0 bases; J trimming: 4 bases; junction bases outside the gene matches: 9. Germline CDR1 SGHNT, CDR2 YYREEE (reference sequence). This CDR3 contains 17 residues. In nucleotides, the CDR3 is TGTGCCAGCAGCTTGGAAAGGACAGGGGGCGCGGAGTACGAGCAGTACTTC. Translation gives CASSLERTGGAEYEQYF.

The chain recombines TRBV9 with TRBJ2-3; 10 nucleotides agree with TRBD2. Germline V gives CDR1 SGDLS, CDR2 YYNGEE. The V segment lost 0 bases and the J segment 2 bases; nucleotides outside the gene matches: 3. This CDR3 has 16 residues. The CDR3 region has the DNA TGTGCCAGCAGCGTAGATAGCGGGGGGTTCACAGATACGCAGTATTTT. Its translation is CASSVDSGGFTDTQYF.

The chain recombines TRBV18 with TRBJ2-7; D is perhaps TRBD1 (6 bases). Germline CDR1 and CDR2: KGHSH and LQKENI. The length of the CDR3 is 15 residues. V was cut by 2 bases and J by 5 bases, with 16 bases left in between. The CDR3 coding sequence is TGTGCCAGCTCACCAGCCGGACAGTTAGGCGACGAGCAGTACTTC. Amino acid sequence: CASSPAGQLGDEQYF.

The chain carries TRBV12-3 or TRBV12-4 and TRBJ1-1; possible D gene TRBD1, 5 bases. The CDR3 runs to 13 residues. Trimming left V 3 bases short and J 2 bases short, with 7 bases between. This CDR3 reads CASSLTANTEAFF. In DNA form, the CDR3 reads TGTGCCAGCAGTTTGACAGCTAACACTGAAGCTTTCTTT.

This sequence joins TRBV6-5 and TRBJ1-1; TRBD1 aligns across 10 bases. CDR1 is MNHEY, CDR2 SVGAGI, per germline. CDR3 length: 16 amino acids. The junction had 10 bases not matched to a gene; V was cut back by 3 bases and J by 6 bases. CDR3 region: CASSYSPGQGKAEAFF. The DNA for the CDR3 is TGTGCCAGCAGTTATTCACCGGGACAGGGGAAAGCTGAAGCTTTCTTT.

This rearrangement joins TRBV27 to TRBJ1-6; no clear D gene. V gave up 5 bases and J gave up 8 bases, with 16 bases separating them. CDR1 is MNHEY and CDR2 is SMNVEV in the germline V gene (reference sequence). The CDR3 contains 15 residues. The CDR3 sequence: CASSPQILPDSPLHF. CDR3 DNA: TGTGCCAGCAGTCCCCAAATCCTACCGGATTCACCCCTCCACTTT.

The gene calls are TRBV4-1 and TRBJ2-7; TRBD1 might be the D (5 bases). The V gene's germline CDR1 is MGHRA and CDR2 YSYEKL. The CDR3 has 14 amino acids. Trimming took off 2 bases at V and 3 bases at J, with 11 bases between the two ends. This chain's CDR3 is CASSQSDSLYEQYF. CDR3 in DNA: TGCGCCAGCAGCCAAAGCGACAGTCTCTACGAGCAGTACTTC.

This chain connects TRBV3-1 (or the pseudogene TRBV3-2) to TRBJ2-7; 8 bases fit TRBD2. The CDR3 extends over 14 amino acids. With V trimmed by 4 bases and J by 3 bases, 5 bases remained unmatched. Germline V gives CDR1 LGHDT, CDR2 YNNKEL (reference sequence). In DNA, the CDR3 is TGTGCCAGCAGCCTAAGCGGGAGTAACTACGAGCAGTACTTC. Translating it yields CASSLSGSNYEQYF.

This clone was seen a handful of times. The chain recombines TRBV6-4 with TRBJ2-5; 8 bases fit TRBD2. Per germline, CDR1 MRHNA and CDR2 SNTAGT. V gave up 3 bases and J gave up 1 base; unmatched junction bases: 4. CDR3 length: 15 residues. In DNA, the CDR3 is TGTGCCAGCAGTGATTCGGGGGGGTCCCAAGAGACCCAGTACTTC. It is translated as CASSDSGGSQETQYF.